One sample yielded the 12 T cell receptor beta chains listed below, sequenced in a study of OX40 agonist ivuxolimab in advanced cancers. Library preparation was by the immunoSEQ multiplex PCR assay. This immuneACCESS table, as held by TCRdb, lists in-frame sequences with V and J called but not all clones. Of the missing ones, under half trace to an unresolved V gene in checked studies; the others have no known cause. Here the sample has around 30,000 clones; around 88% occur a single time. The ten most abundant clones make up roughly 31% of the sample. Here the sequenced sample was CD4+ or CD8+ T cells sorted from blood, taken in a trial of the OX40 agonist ivuxolimab. The receptors shown here come from an adult with an advanced solid tumor such as melanoma, head and neck, liver or kidney cancer.

This clone has just one count. The CDR3 coding sequence is TGTGCCACCAGCCGATTAATGGGGCAGCCCCAGCATTTT. It specifies CATSRLMGQPQHF. The rearrangement joins TRBV15 to TRBJ1-5; D gene unclear. Per germline, CDR1 LNHNV and CDR2 YYDKDF (reference sequence). This CDR3 has 13 residues. The V end lost 5 bases, the J end lost 7 bases, and 12 bases lay between the germline ends.

The chain couples TRBV4-2 to TRBJ2-1; 7 bases are shared with TRBD2. The CDR3 is 14 amino acids. After removal of 4 bases from V and 9 bases from J, the junction contained 9 bases not matched to a gene. CDR1 and CDR2 (germline): LGHNA, YNFKEQ. Here the CDR3 DNA reads TGTGCCAGCAGCCCTCGACTAGCCCACCCTGAGCAGTTCTTC. Translation: CASSPRLAHPEQFF.

Only one count was recorded for this clone. This chain links TRBV7-3 with TRBJ2-1; 10 bases are a match to TRBD2. V dropped 5 bases and J dropped 2; count of bases not matched to a gene: 6. CDR3 length: 16 residues. The germline CDR1 and CDR2 sequences are SGHTA and FQGTGA. The CDR3 nucleotides read TGTGCCAGCAGCCCAAGCGGGACTAGCGCCTACAATGAGCAGTTCTTC. Translated, it gives CASSPSGTSAYNEQFF.

This clone was observed a handful of times. The CDR3 sequence is CASSGQGRNQPQHF. The CDR3 bases are TGTGCCAGCAGCGGACAGGGAAGAAATCAGCCCCAGCATTTT. The chain carries TRBV27 and TRBJ1-5; 8 nucleotides agree with TRBD1. This CDR3 has 14 amino acids. J gave up 4 bases and V 6 bases, and 5 bases lay outside the gene matches. CDR1 and CDR2 (germline): MNHEY, SMNVEV (reference sequence).

V is TRBV27 and J is TRBJ1-1; perhaps TRBD1 as D (5 bases). This CDR3 has 14 residues. The V gene's germline CDR1 is MNHEY and CDR2 SMNVEV (reference sequence). Trimming took off 6 bases at V and 4 bases at J, with 15 bases between the two ends. The CDR3 DNA reads TGTGCCAGCAGGTATTTGACAGAGGCCACTGAAGCTTTCTTT. Translation: CASRYLTEATEAFF.

This clone was detected a few times. The genes are TRBV6-5 and TRBJ1-5; a possible D gene is TRBD1 (5 bases). This CDR3 spans 12 amino acids. V shed 5 bases and J shed 4 bases, with 6 bases lying between them. Per the germline V gene, CDR1 is MNHEY and CDR2 is SVGAGI. The CDR3 nucleotides read TGTGCCAGCAGTCACAGGAATCAGCCCCAGCATTTT. This codes for CASSHRNQPQHF.

This clone turned up a few times. Other DNA sequences in this sample translate to the same CDR3. The V and J genes are TRBV7-9 and TRBJ2-1; no firm D call. The CDR3 has 12 residues. CDR1 is SEHNR and CDR2 is FQNEAQ in the germline V gene (reference sequence). V shed 2 bases and J shed 3 bases, with 2 bases lying between them. CDR3 in amino acids: CASSLSYNEQFF. The CDR3, as DNA: TGTGCCAGCAGCTTAAGCTACAATGAGCAGTTCTTC.

The chain uses TRBV9 and TRBJ2-7; TRBD2 might be the D (7 bases). V was clipped by 4 bases and J by 4 bases, with 21 bases between them. CDR1 and CDR2 (germline): SGDLS, YYNGEE. The CDR3 is made up of 16 amino acids. CDR3 DNA: TGTGCCAGCAGCCCCCTCCCGGGCAGGGGAGGGTACGAGCAGTACTTC. It specifies CASSPLPGRGGYEQYF.

The rearrangement joins TRBV27 to TRBJ1-2; no definite D call. Trimming cost V 6 bases and J 8 bases, with 16 bases left between them. CDR3 length equals 13 residues. Per the germline V gene, CDR1 is MNHEY and CDR2 is SMNVEV (reference sequence). The CDR3 loop is CASSLTPLRGYTF. The DNA for the CDR3 is TGTGCCAGCAGCCTAACACCGTTGAGGGGCTACACCTTC.

This clone has a single count. The rearrangement uses TRBV7-8 and TRBJ2-7, with TRBD2 identical over 8 bases. This CDR3 comprises 15 residues. Losses at the gene ends were 2 bases for V and 6 bases for J; bases not matched to a gene: 9. CDR1 SGHVS and CDR2 FQNEAQ come from the germline V gene. Here the CDR3 DNA reads TGTGCCAGCAGCTTAAGTTCTGGACTAGCTAGCGAGCAGTACTTC. Translation: CASSLSSGLASEQYF. The full variable domain, its missing parts supplied by reference TRBV7-8 and TRBJ2-7, is GAGVSQSPRYKVAKRGQDVALRCDPISGHVSLFWYQQALGQGPEFLTYFQNEAQLDKSGLPSDRFFAERPEGSVSTLKIQRTQQEDSAVYLCASSLSSGLASEQYFGPGTRLTVT.

The chain links TRBV4-3 to TRBJ2-7; D not resolved. V shed 0 bases and J shed 0 bases, with 3 bases lying between them. Germline CDR1 LGHNA, CDR2 YSLEER. This CDR3 has 13 residues. The CDR3: CASSQEHSYEQYF. CDR3 DNA sequence: TGCGCCAGCAGCCAAGAACACTCCTACGAGCAGTACTTC.

V is TRBV2 and J is TRBJ1-2; 9 bases line up with TRBD1. This CDR3 is 15 amino acids long. Germline trimming cut 8 bases from V and 7 bases from J; bases unmatched to any gene: 14. Germline assignment: CDR1 SNHLY and CDR2 FYNNEI. DNA of the CDR3: TGTGCCAGCCCCACGGTCGGGACAGGGCTCTCTGGCTACACCTTC. This sequence encodes CASPTVGTGLSGYTF.